This section outlines one T cell receptor (beta chain) sequence together with its context. This sample is drawn from a study of shared clonotypes between healthy human individuals. Trimming pared 0 bases from V and 1 base from J, leaving 9 bases between. The germline V gene encodes CDR1 SGHNT and CDR2 YYREEE (reference sequence). CDR3 length: 15 residues. All donors were Caucasian adults living in Nashville, Tennessee. The assay ran at deep level. The authors split each subset's genomic DNA evenly across several immunoSEQ plates. Ten immunoSEQ deep assay plates served to sequence unsorted PBMC DNA. The data were produced by immunoSEQ multiplex PCR, yet TCRdb's version contains in-frame clones alone and is incomplete. In the table there are around 430,000 clones, around 79% of which are singletons.

Sequenced material: PBMCs. The gene calls are TRBV5-4 and TRBJ2-3; D is unresolved. The clonotype was recovered from a woman in her thirties or forties in good health. Some clones in this sample may be carry-over from other donors' samples. The CDR3 DNA reads TGTGCCAGCAGCTTGGATCATACGGGCACAGATACGCAGTATTTT. As protein: CASSLDHTGTDTQYF.